The subject of this entry is one TCR beta chain. The data belong to a study of blood T cell repertoires in COVID-19. On the study more broadly: T cells, B-cell-depleted T cells, or PBMCs supplied cDNA or gDNA.

Under the authors' procedure: For nucleated cells, counts were estimated from reference gene primer amplification. Data came from immunoSEQ multiplex PCR; TCRdb stores just in-frame clones and leaves some out. V and J calls plus clone size are reproduced from that table; the DNA served to infer D and trimming. The data contain under 250,000 clones, under 90% of them seen just once; the ten biggest clones take up around 5.5%. The germline V gene has CDR1 SGHRS and CDR2 YFSETQ. This CDR3 is 13 amino acids long. Trimming cost V 4 bases and J 4 bases, with 12 bases left between them. The rearrangement uses TRBV5-1 and TRBJ2-7; tentatively, D is TRBD1 (6 bases). Input material: peripheral blood. The sequence was obtained from an older woman who had recovered from COVID-19. CDR3 protein: CASSQGTSYEQYF. CDR3 coding DNA: TGCGCCAGCAGCCAAGGGACATCTTACGAGCAGTACTTC.